A selection of T cell receptor beta chains follows, all from one sample in a study of identical twins. TCRdb passed the 5' RACE reads through MiXCR, listing each CDR3 protein once. The sample shows some 460,000 distinct CDR3 sequences, approximately 14% of them seen only once. These same records also appear under a second study, on yellow fever vaccine responses in identical twins.

The sequencing sample was made of CD4+ T cells sorted from blood. The receptors stem from a woman in her late teens or twenties in good health. Each CDR3 is given with its conserved first and last residue. The D gene is left open where the match is weak. Clone size is not always given. Where it is, it says once, few, many or a class for expanded clones.

>few|.|TRBJ2-2|TRBV6-1
CASSQPLSTANTGELFF
TGTGCCAGCAGCCAGCCCCTCTCTACAGCGAACACCGGGGAGCTGTTTTTT
>few|.|TRBJ2-1|TRBV6-2/TRBV6-3
CASSTPGAYNEQFF
TGTGCCAGCAGTACTCCTGGGGCCTACAATGAGCAGTTCTTC
>.|.|TRBJ2-3|TRBV27
CASKDLVGTDTQYF
TGTGCCAGCAAAGATCTTGTGGGCACAGATACGCAGTATTTT
>.|.|TRBJ2-7|TRBV6-5
CASSYDSRDEQYF
TGTGCCAGCAGTTACGACAGCCGTGACGAGCAGTACTTC
>few|.|TRBJ2-7|TRBV7-2
CASSLNWDVYEQYF
TGTGCCAGCAGCCTCAATTGGGACGTATACGAGCAGTACTTC
>few|.|TRBJ2-1|TRBV20-1
CSARDIVEAGTTMRQFF
TGCAGTGCTAGAGATATCGTTGAGGCGGGAACCACAATGAGACAGTTCTTC
>few|.|TRBJ1-5|TRBV19
CASSLRGRNQPQHF
TGTGCCAGTAGTTTGCGGGGGAGGAATCAGCCCCAGCATTTT
>few|.|TRBJ1-2|TRBV19
CASSTPGTDNYGYTF
TGTGCCAGTAGCACACCCGGGACGGACAACTATGGCTACACCTTC
>few|.|TRBJ1-5|TRBV20-1
CSVGRASNQPQHF
TGCAGTGTGGGCAGGGCTAGCAATCAGCCCCAGCATTTT
>few|.|TRBJ2-5|TRBV29-1
CSVGGIVETQYF
TGCAGCGTTGGAGGGATCGTGGAGACCCAGTACTTC
>.|TRBD1|TRBJ2-3|TRBV7-9
CASSSTGESDTQYF
TGTGCCAGCAGCTCGACAGGGGAGTCAGATACGCAGTATTTT
>few|TRBD1|TRBJ2-7|TRBV10-3
CAISWDRGSYEQYF
TGTGCCATCAGTTGGGACAGGGGTTCCTACGAGCAGTACTTC
>.|TRBD1|TRBJ1-6|TRBV7-9
CASSPGQGLPLHF
TGTGCCAGCAGCCCAGGACAGGGGTTACCCCTCCACTTT
>.|.|TRBJ2-7|TRBV14
CASSPIAGAGTSSYEQYF
TGTGCCAGCAGCCCTATTGCGGGGGCAGGCACGAGCTCCTACGAGCAGTACTTC
>few|TRBD2|TRBJ2-1|TRBV20-1
CSATADATSGFQFF
TGCAGTGCTACCGCTGATGCGACTAGCGGATTTCAGTTCTTC
>few|TRBD1|TRBJ2-7|TRBV9
CASSAADRANYEQYF
TGTGCCAGCAGCGCCGCGGACAGGGCAAACTACGAGCAGTACTTC
>.|.|TRBJ1-2|TRBV3-1
CASSQDHVANYGYTF
TGTGCCAGCAGCCAAGATCACGTCGCTAACTATGGCTACACCTTC
>.|.|TRBJ2-1|TRBV7-2
CASSLVVGSGRVNEQFF
TGTGCCAGCAGCTTAGTGGTAGGCAGTGGAAGAGTGAATGAGCAGTTCTTC
>.|.|TRBJ2-1|TRBV29-1
CSVVNRPVGNEQFF
TGCAGCGTTGTGAATAGGCCCGTCGGCAATGAGCAGTTCTTC
>few|.|TRBJ2-6|TRBV6-1
CASSRQTGANVLTF
TGTGCCAGCAGTCGCCAGACTGGGGCCAACGTCCTGACTTTC
>.|.|TRBJ2-3|TRBV28
CASTFGGRGPDTQYF
TGTGCCAGCACTTTCGGAGGGAGAGGTCCAGATACGCAGTATTTT
>.|.|TRBJ1-3|TRBV12-5
CASGFNSGNTIYF
TGTGCTAGTGGTTTCAACTCTGGAAACACCATATATTTT
>few|.|TRBJ2-7|TRBV9
CASSSRQDPYEQYF
TGTGCCAGCAGCTCCCGACAGGACCCCTACGAGCAGTACTTC
>.|TRBD1|TRBJ2-6|TRBV7-2
CASSWQGAGANVLTF
TGTGCCAGCAGCTGGCAGGGGGCTGGGGCCAACGTCCTGACTTTC
>few|.|TRBJ1-1|TRBV6-5
CASRDFNTEAFF
TGTGCCAGCAGGGACTTCAACACTGAAGCTTTCTTT
>many|TRBD2|TRBJ2-1|TRBV3-1
CASSQISGRDSGATLNEQFF
TGTGCCAGCAGCCAAATCAGCGGGAGAGATTCGGGGGCCACTTTGAATGAGCAGTTCTTC
>.|.|TRBJ2-7|TRBV6-1
CASSHEALGYYEQYF
TGTGCCAGCAGCCACGAGGCCCTCGGTTATTACGAGCAGTACTTC
>.|.|TRBJ2-5|TRBV21-1
CASSNGRTSGSETQYF
TGTGCCAGCAGCAATGGCAGGACTAGCGGGAGTGAGACCCAGTACTTC
>few|TRBD1|TRBJ1-2|TRBV2
CASSRDRDYGYTF
TGTGCCAGCAGTAGGGACAGGGACTATGGCTACACCTTC
>few|.|TRBJ2-7|TRBV5-8
CASSGASVWYEQYF
TGTGCCAGCAGCGGTGCGTCGGTTTGGTACGAGCAGTACTTC
>few|.|TRBJ1-2|TRBV28
CASRAQAIGNYGYTF
TGTGCCAGCAGAGCGCAGGCTATCGGAAACTATGGCTACACCTTC